This entry is about one TCR beta chain. Its antigen remains unknown. The sample comes from a study of cytomegalovirus exposure and HLA in healthy donors. Overall study findings and caveats: Productive rates of about 90% or about 30% were seen for most TCR beta V segments in an earlier analysis. Links to common viral pathogens appeared, in a later analysis, for several of the most significant clusters. By a later analysis, the bulk of CMV-associated TCR beta chains appeared HLA-restricted. In a later analysis, TCR beta V- and J-gene trimming showed a link to a missense DCLRE1C variant.

This PCR relied on a set of 60 Vbeta primers and 13 Jbeta primers. Repertoires were generated with immunoSEQ multiplex PCR, while TCRdb's copy carries only in-frame clones and drops some. Counted here are 150,000 to 200,000 clones, around nine tenths occurring once; the ten biggest clones make up 1.5% to 2%. The V gene's germline CDR1 is SGHDT and CDR2 YYEEEE. This CDR3 contains 11 residues. V dropped 4 bases and J dropped 6 bases, with 8 bases sitting between them. This receptor was taken from a young woman in good health and CMV-seronegative. Material for sequencing was PBMCs. This chain uses TRBV5-6 with TRBJ2-7; possibly TRBD1 for D (6 bases). CDR3 sequence (DNA): TGTGCCAGCAGCCAGGGGCGCGAGCAGTACTTC. This translates into CASSQGREQYF.